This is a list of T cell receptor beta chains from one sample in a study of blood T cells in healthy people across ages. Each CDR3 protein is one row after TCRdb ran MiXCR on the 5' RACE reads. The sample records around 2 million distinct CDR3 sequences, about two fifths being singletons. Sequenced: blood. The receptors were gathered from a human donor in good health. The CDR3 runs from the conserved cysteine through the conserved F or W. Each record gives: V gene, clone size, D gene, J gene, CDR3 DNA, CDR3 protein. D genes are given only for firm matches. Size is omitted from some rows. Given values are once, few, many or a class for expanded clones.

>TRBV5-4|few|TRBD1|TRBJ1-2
TGTGCCAGCGCTCCCCAGGGGGTTGAAAATGGCTACACCTTC
CASAPQGVENGYTF
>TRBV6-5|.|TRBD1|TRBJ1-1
TGTGCCAGCAGTTTGGGACAGGGAATTGGCGCTGAAGCTTTCTTT
CASSLGQGIGAEAFF
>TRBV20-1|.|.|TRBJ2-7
TGCAGTGCAAGGACTACGAGCTACGAGCAGTACTTC
CSARTTSYEQYF
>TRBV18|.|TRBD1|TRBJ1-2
TGTGCCAGCTCACCCGACAGGGGCCCTTCTAATTATGGCTACACCTTC
CASSPDRGPSNYGYTF
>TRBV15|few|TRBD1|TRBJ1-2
TGTGCCGCCAGCAGAGGACAGGGGGGTGGCTACACCTTC
CAASRGQGGGYTF
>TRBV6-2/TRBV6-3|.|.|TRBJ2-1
TGTGCCAGCAGTTTAGAAGGGAACCCTCACAATGAGCAGTTCTTC
CASSLEGNPHNEQFF
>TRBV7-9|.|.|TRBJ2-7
TGTGCCAGCAGCTTTGGGAAGGGCGAGCAGTACTTC
CASSFGKGEQYF
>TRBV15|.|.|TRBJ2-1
TGTGCCACCAGCAGAGTTGGTGAGCAGTTCTTC
CATSRVGEQFF
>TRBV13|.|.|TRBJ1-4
TGTGCCAGCAGCTCCTCCAGGGGCGCTAATGAAAAACTGTTTTTT
CASSSSRGANEKLFF
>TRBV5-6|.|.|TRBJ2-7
TGTGCCAGCAGCTTGGGAGGGTCCGGGACATGGGTGAGCGAGCAGTACTTC
CASSLGGSGTWVSEQYF
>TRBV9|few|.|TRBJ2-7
TGTGCCAGCAGCGTAGGGGGACTGGCCTACGAGCAGTACTTC
CASSVGGLAYEQYF